Below are 26 T cell receptor beta chains sequenced from a single sample in a study of shared clonotypes between healthy human individuals. Some clones are missing from TCRdb's copy, which holds only in-frame ones; the method was immunoSEQ multiplex PCR. Among a few million clones listed, over 90% were seen once. The source material was naive CD4+ T cells from PBMCs. The subset: CD45RA+ positively selected. The receptors stem from a man aged 18 to 29 in good health. Some clones in this sample may be carry-over from other donors' samples.

This chain uses TRBV29-1 with TRBJ2-5, with D tentatively TRBD1 (5 bases). CDR1 and CDR2 from the germline V gene are SQVTM and ANQGSEA. This CDR3 comprises 13 residues. CDR3 sequence reads: CTFQRTSQETQYF. In DNA, the CDR3 is TGCACCTTTCAGAGGACAAGTCAAGAGACCCAGTACTTC. Based on the CDR3 plus reference TRBV29-1 and TRBJ2-5, the full variable domain is SAVISQKPSRDICQRGTSLTIQCQVDSQVTMMFWYRQQPGQSLTLIATANQGSEATYESGFVIDKFPISRPNLTFSTLTVSNMSPEDSSIYLCTFQRTSQETQYFGPGTRLLVL.

V usage is TRBV9 and J usage is TRBJ1-1; possible D gene TRBD1, 5 bases. The V end lost 0 bases, the J end lost 0 bases, and 9 bases lay between the germline ends. Germline assignment: CDR1 SGDLS and CDR2 YYNGEE. This CDR3 has 15 amino acids. The CDR3 DNA is TGTGCCAGCAGCGTAGTACCAGGGCTGAACACTGAAGCTTTCTTT. Amino acids: CASSVVPGLNTEAFF.

This clone occurred once. The genes are TRBV29-1 and TRBJ2-3, with 7 nucleotides matching TRBD2. V trimming: 4 bases; J trimming: 0 bases; junction bases outside the gene matches: 7. The germline CDR1 and CDR2 sequences are SQVTM and ANQGSEA. The CDR3 extends over 15 amino acids. CDR3 sequence (DNA): TGCAGCGTTGTTCACGGGGGGTCTAGCACAGATACGCAGTATTTT. Residues: CSVVHGGSSTDTQYF.

This chain joins TRBV28 and TRBJ2-6; no clear D. The CDR3 covers 16 residues. Germline assignment: CDR1 MDHEN and CDR2 SYDVKM. V was trimmed by 5 bases and J by 2 bases, leaving 13 bases between them. DNA for the CDR3: TGTGCCAGCAGTAGCCAGGTGGTGCCTGGGGCCAACGTCCTGACTTTC. It codes for CASSSQVVPGANVLTF.

This chain links TRBV6-5 with TRBJ2-7; D is tentatively TRBD1 or TRBD2 (5 bases each). The germline V gene encodes CDR1 MNHEY and CDR2 SVGAGI. The CDR3 is 15 amino acids. The V end lost 8 bases, the J end lost 0 bases, and 17 bases lay between the germline ends. CDR3 nucleotide sequence: TGTGCCAGCGGAGAGGGGCCGGCGGGCTCCTACGAGCAGTACTTC. This encodes CASGEGPAGSYEQYF.

This chain joins TRBV6-1 and TRBJ2-5; no clear D gene. The end of the DNA aligns better with TRBJ2-7, so the J call may be wrong. In germline, CDR1 is MNHNS, CDR2 SASEGT. The CDR3 extends over 13 amino acids. CDR3 nucleotide sequence: TGTGCCAGCAGTGAAAAGGGCTCCTACGAGCAGTACTTC. Translated: CASSEKGSYEQYF.

The chain employs TRBV4-1 and TRBJ1-5; 9 nucleotides line up with TRBD1. Germline lookup yields CDR1 MGHRA and CDR2 YSYEKL. The CDR3 is 16 residues long. Trimming removed 4 bases from V and 3 bases from J; junction bases left unmatched: 7. CDR3 sequence reads: CASSRRDRDTNQPQHF. Written as DNA, the CDR3 is TGCGCCAGCAGCCGGCGGGACAGGGACACCAATCAGCCCCAGCATTTT.

This chain joins TRBV5-6 and TRBJ1-2; D is uncertain. V was pared by 5 bases and J by 6 bases, with 14 bases between. Germline lookup yields CDR1 SGHDT and CDR2 YYEEEE. The length of the CDR3 is 13 residues. CDR3: CASRGRQRNGYTF. For the CDR3, the DNA is TGTGCCAGCAGAGGCCGCCAAAGGAATGGCTACACCTTC.

The J gene is TRBJ2-2, the V gene TRBV7-7; the D gene is possibly TRBD1 (6 bases). The CDR3 length is 15 residues. Germline CDR1 reads SSHAT; CDR2 reads FNYEAQ (reference sequence). V shed 4 bases and J shed 5 bases, with 14 bases lying between them. The CDR3 protein is CASSSGTRDTGELFF. CDR3 bases: TGTGCCAGCAGCTCCGGGACAAGGGATACCGGGGAGCTGTTTTTT.

This clone came up a few times. This CDR3 reads CASSLVLYQPQHF. The CDR3 nucleotides are TGTGCCAGCAGCTTGGTTTTGTATCAGCCCCAGCATTTT. This chain joins TRBV5-8 and TRBJ1-5; D is unresolved. The CDR3 consists of 13 residues. With 0 bases removed from V and 5 bases from J, the gap between germline ends came to 6 bases. Per the germline V gene, CDR1 is SGHTS and CDR2 is YDEGEE. Supplemented by reference TRBV5-8 and TRBJ1-5, the full variable domain reads EAGVTQSPTHLIKTRGQQATLRCSPISGHTSVYWYQQALGLGLQFLLWYDEGEERNRGNFPPRFSGRQFPNYSSELNVNALELEDSALYLCASSLVLYQPQHFGDGTRLSIL.

The chain links TRBV19 to TRBJ2-4; possible D gene TRBD1, 5 bases. Deletions cut 4 bases from V and 7 bases from J, with 20 bases between. Per germline, CDR1 LNHDA and CDR2 SQIVND (reference sequence). This CDR3 has 16 residues. CDR3 nucleotide sequence: TGTGCCAGTAGTACTCACTCCTCCGGCAGGGTGAACATTCAGTACTTC. This encodes CASSTHSSGRVNIQYF.

The chain is built from TRBV13 and TRBJ2-7; D unclear. V lost 2 bases and J lost 4, with 18 bases in between. The CDR3 loop spans 16 amino acids. The germline gives CDR1 PRHDT, CDR2 FYEKMQ (reference sequence). CDR3 nucleotides: TGTGCCAGCAGCTTACCAGCTAACCTTAAATCGTACGAGCAGTACTTC. This codes for CASSLPANLKSYEQYF.

This clone was observed a few times. The chain recombines TRBV10-3 with TRBJ1-1; a weak D match, TRBD1 (5 bases). The CDR3 is 12 amino acids. The germline CDR1 and CDR2 sequences are ENHRY and SYGVKD. CDR3 bases: TGTGCGAACGGCAGGGCCGACACTGAAGCTTTCTTT. Translation: CANGRADTEAFF.

The count of this clone is one. Other DNA variants within this sample encode the same CDR3. The chain links TRBV19 to TRBJ1-1; D remains ambiguous. V dropped 7 bases and J dropped 1 base, with 4 bases sitting between them. Per the germline V gene, CDR1 is LNHDA and CDR2 is SQIVND (reference sequence). There are 11 residues in the CDR3. CDR3 nucleotides: TGTGCCAGTATTCAGAACACTGAAGCTTTCTTT. Protein sequence: CASIQNTEAFF.

This rearrangement joins TRBV28 to TRBJ1-5, with no clear D. This CDR3 has 13 amino acids. Germline assignment: CDR1 MDHEN and CDR2 SYDVKM. V gave up 5 bases and J gave up 3 bases, with 8 bases separating them. CDR3 nucleotides: TGTGCCAGCAGTCCGGGGAACAATCAGCCCCAGCATTTT. This codes for CASSPGNNQPQHF.

The chain employs TRBV11-2 and TRBJ1-1, with 9 bases matching TRBD1. The CDR3 spans 17 residues. Germline CDR1 reads SGHAT; CDR2 reads FQNNGV. Trimming at V came to 5 bases and at J to 4 bases, leaving 14 bases not matched to a gene. The CDR3 sequence is CASSRIPGQGIGTEAFF. The DNA of the CDR3 is TGTGCCAGCAGCCGAATACCGGGACAGGGAATAGGCACTGAAGCTTTCTTT.

Only one count was recorded for this clone. The chain is built from TRBV5-1 and TRBJ2-2, with 10 bases identical to TRBD2. The CDR3 has 16 residues. The V gene's germline CDR1 is SGHRS and CDR2 YFSETQ. Losses at the gene ends were 5 bases for V and 8 bases for J; bases not matched to a gene: 12. CDR3 in DNA: TGCGCCAGCAGATCCGTCACCGGGACTAGCGTGGGGGAGCTGTTTTTT. Encoded protein: CASRSVTGTSVGELFF.

This chain uses TRBV7-3 with TRBJ2-3; 9 positions match TRBD1. V lost 2 bases to trimming and J lost 2 bases; unmatched junction nucleotides: 2. Germline CDR1 is SGHTA and CDR2 is FQGTGA. This CDR3 has 15 residues. This CDR3 reads CASSLGTGLTDTQYF. DNA for the CDR3: TGTGCCAGCAGCTTAGGGACAGGGCTCACAGATACGCAGTATTTT.

The CDR3 coding sequence is TGTGCCAGCAGCTTAGTCGGCATGGGGCAGTTCTTC. Translation: CASSLVGMGQFF. The chain uses TRBV7-2 and TRBJ2-1; D is ambiguous. V lost 1 base and J lost 12, with 10 bases in between. Germline CDR1 and CDR2: SGHTA and FQGNSA. The length of the CDR3 is 12 residues.

This clone was detected once. The rearrangement links TRBV28 to TRBJ2-1, with D perhaps TRBD1 (6 bases). V was trimmed by 6 bases and J by 12 bases, leaving 12 bases between them. Germline lookup yields CDR1 MDHEN and CDR2 SYDVKM. The CDR3 is 11 residues long. Written as DNA, the CDR3 is TGTGCCAGCAGGGTCCAGGGGCGGCAGTTCTTC. It translates to CASRVQGRQFF.

In the case of this clone: Other DNA sequences in this sample translate to the same CDR3. The chain recombines TRBV27 with TRBJ2-5; 7 nucleotides line up with TRBD2. The CDR3 extends over 14 amino acids. V shed 3 bases and J 5 bases; nucleotides not matched to a gene: 6. Germline CDR1 MNHEY, CDR2 SMNVEV (reference sequence). The CDR3 region is CASSLRGAGETQYF. CDR3 coding DNA: TGTGCCAGCAGTTTGCGGGGAGCGGGGGAGACCCAGTACTTC.

The chain employs TRBV6-6 and TRBJ1-4; a weak D match, TRBD1 (5 bases). In germline, CDR1 is MNHNY, CDR2 SVGAGI (reference sequence). Trimming stripped 8 bases from V and 10 bases from J, with 23 bases between. This CDR3 is built from 15 residues. CDR3 nucleotide sequence: TGTGCCAGCCTTCCGGGGGGTCAAGATTTTGGAAAACTGTTTTTT. Its protein product is CASLPGGQDFGKLFF.

In DNA, the CDR3 is TGTGCCAGCAGAAAGGGACAGGGGGCCATGAACACTGAAGCTTTCTTT. This codes for CASRKGQGAMNTEAFF. The chain couples TRBV6-6 to TRBJ1-1, with 12 nucleotides matching TRBD1. Germline V lookup: CDR1 MNHNY, CDR2 SVGAGI (reference sequence). The CDR3 length is 16 residues. V was clipped by 6 bases and J by 0 bases; unmatched bases: 5.

The chain is built from TRBV5-4 and TRBJ2-1, with D possibly TRBD2 on 6 matching bases. The CDR3 has 12 amino acids. The V end lost 0 bases, the J end lost 11 bases, and 9 bases lay between the germline ends. Germline V gene data show CDR1 as SGHNT and CDR2 as YYREEE (reference sequence). The CDR3 DNA reads as TGTGCCAGCAGCTTGGAGGAGGGTAAGCAGTTCTTC. It encodes CASSLEEGKQFF.

The V call is TRBV5-4, the J call TRBJ2-7, with TRBD2 matching over 7 bases. The CDR3 contains 15 residues. The ends lost 3 bases at V and 3 bases at J; junction bases unmatched: 9. Germline CDR1 and CDR2: SGHNT and YYREEE (reference sequence). The CDR3 loop reads CASSSRLADHYEQYF. DNA of the CDR3: TGTGCCAGCAGCTCCCGGCTAGCGGACCACTACGAGCAGTACTTC.

This clone was counted between two and nine times. This CDR3 is also generated by other DNA sequences in the sample. The V call is TRBV27, the J call TRBJ2-5; D remains ambiguous. Trimming left V 2 bases short and J 4 bases short, with 2 bases between. The CDR3 is 11 residues long. Germline V gene lookup returns CDR1 MNHEY and CDR2 SMNVEV (reference sequence). In DNA form, the CDR3 reads TGTGCCAGCAGTTTAGGAGAGACCCAGTACTTC. This gives the protein CASSLGETQYF.